One sample yielded the 13 T cell receptor beta chains listed below, sequenced in a study of cytomegalovirus exposure and HLA in healthy donors. Primers included in the PCR were 60 Vbeta and 13 Jbeta primers. TCRdb's copy holds only in-frame clones and misses some; the assay was immunoSEQ multiplex PCR. The sample lists 130,000 to 150,000 clones, 73% occurring once. The sequenced material came from PBMCs. Source of these receptors: a human donor in good health.

The genes are TRBV7-9 and TRBJ2-2, with D unresolved. CDR1 is SEHNR and CDR2 is FQNEAQ in the germline V gene (reference sequence). CDR3 length equals 15 residues. V was pared by 1 base and J by 3 bases, with 9 bases between. The CDR3 sequence: CASSLGLPDTGELFF. The CDR3 DNA sequence: TGTGCCAGCAGCTTAGGGTTACCAGACACCGGGGAGCTGTTTTTT.

V and J are TRBV5-1 and TRBJ2-1; the match to TRBD2 covers 8 bases. This CDR3 has 14 residues. CDR1 is SGHRS and CDR2 is YFSETQ in the germline V gene. Trimming cost V 1 base and J 9 bases; bases outside gene matches: 6. The CDR3 loop reads CASSLRAGAGEQFF. The CDR3 DNA follows: TGCGCCAGCAGCTTGAGAGCGGGGGCGGGTGAGCAGTTCTTC.

This rearrangement joins TRBV9 to TRBJ2-1; D remains unclear. The CDR3 sequence is 13 residues long. Germline values: CDR1 SGDLS, CDR2 YYNGEE. V lost 3 bases, J lost 12 bases, and 16 bases lay in between. The CDR3 sequence: CASSGGFGLGQFF. CDR3 bases: TGTGCCAGCAGCGGCGGTTTTGGCCTTGGGCAGTTCTTC.

CDR3 DNA: TGCGCCAGCAGCCCCCCGGGTGGCTTATATGAGCAGTTCTTC. Translating gives CASSPPGGLYEQFF. The chain couples TRBV5-1 to TRBJ2-1; D ambiguous. This CDR3 is 14 amino acids long. V lost 4 bases and J 8 bases, leaving 16 bases between the germline ends. Looked up from germline, CDR1 is SGHRS and CDR2 is YFSETQ. Together with reference TRBV5-1 and TRBJ2-1, the CDR3 gives the full variable domain: KAGVTQTPRYLIKTRGQQVTLSCSPISGHRSVSWYQQTPGQGLQFLFEYFSETQRNKGNFPGRFSGRQFSNSRSEMNVSTLELGDSALYLCASSPPGGLYEQFFGPGTRLTVL.

This chain links TRBV4-1 with TRBJ2-1; 7 bases are shared with TRBD2. This CDR3 has 16 amino acids. From germline, CDR1 is MGHRA and CDR2 YSYEKL. The V gene end was trimmed by 7 bases and the J gene end by 1 base; junction bases not matched to a gene: 10. In nucleotides, the CDR3 is TGCGCCAGCAAGGCTGGCGGACTAGTTTCCTACAATGAGCAGTTCTTC. Protein product: CASKAGGLVSYNEQFF.

This clone was seen a handful of times. The chain employs TRBV7-9 and TRBJ1-4; the match to TRBD1 covers 8 bases. Germline CDR1 reads SEHNR; CDR2 reads FQNEAQ (reference sequence). This CDR3 region has 14 residues. With 1 base clipped from V and 7 bases from J, the junction kept 2 bases outside the gene matches. The CDR3 reads CASSLDRGSEKLFF. In nucleotides, the CDR3 is TGTGCCAGCAGCTTAGACAGGGGGAGTGAAAAACTGTTTTTT.

This clone came up a few times. The chain has TRBV5-1 and TRBJ2-3; no clear D. This CDR3 contains 16 residues. The germline V and J ends were trimmed by 0 bases and 1 base, with 12 bases remaining between them. CDR1 is SGHRS, CDR2 YFSETQ, per germline. DNA for the CDR3: TGCGCCAGCAGCTTGGGGCTCAACCCTGGCACAGATACGCAGTATTTT. Its protein is CASSLGLNPGTDTQYF.

The chain links TRBV21-1 to TRBJ2-7; the table gives TRBD2 as D, unverified against the DNA. TRBV21-1 is a pseudogene. The CDR3 runs to 13 residues. The CDR3 DNA reads TGTGCCAGCAGCAGTTTGATGGGAGACGAGCAGTACTTC. Its protein is CASSSLMGDEQYF.

This chain's CDR3 is CASSEVGRGNQPQHF. The DNA for the CDR3 is TGTGCCAGCAGTGAGGTTGGCAGGGGCAATCAGCCCCAGCATTTT. The chain couples TRBV6-1 to TRBJ1-5; a weak D match, TRBD1 (5 bases). Per germline, CDR1 MNHNS and CDR2 SASEGT. V was shortened by 3 bases and J by 2 bases, with 11 bases between the two germline ends. CDR3 length: 15 residues.

The chain links TRBV4-1 to TRBJ2-5, with 13 positions matching TRBD2. CDR3 length equals 18 residues. In germline, CDR1 is MGHRA, CDR2 YSYEKL. J was trimmed by 5 bases and V by 1 base; bases with no gene match: 10. The CDR3 region is CASSQAPPLAGGSETQYF. The CDR3 DNA is TGCGCCAGCAGCCAAGCTCCCCCACTAGCGGGAGGGAGTGAGACCCAGTACTTC.

The chain uses TRBV4-2 and TRBJ2-1; maybe TRBD2 (6 bases). Germline values: CDR1 LGHNA, CDR2 YNFKEQ. This CDR3 has 18 amino acids. Trimming pared 0 bases from V and 2 bases from J, leaving 17 bases between. DNA for the CDR3: TGTGCCAGCAGCCAAGATCTGTCCGGGGGACGGACCTACAATGAGCAGTTCTTC. Translated: CASSQDLSGGRTYNEQFF.

Concerning this clone: The same CDR3 also results from other DNA sequences found in this sample. The chain couples TRBV2 to TRBJ1-4; D gene ambiguous. This CDR3 is 12 amino acids long. Germline CDR1 and CDR2: SNHLY and FYNNEI. The ends were cut back, 3 bases at V and 8 bases at J, with 7 bases in the middle. This CDR3 reads CASSEPTEKLFF. Written as DNA, the CDR3 is TGTGCCAGCAGTGAGCCTACGGAAAAACTGTTTTTT.

The chain uses TRBV7-2 and TRBJ2-3; 13 nucleotides agree with TRBD2. The length of the CDR3 is 15 residues. Per germline, CDR1 SGHTA and CDR2 FQGNSA. V lost 5 bases to trimming and J lost 4 bases; unmatched junction nucleotides: 3. The CDR3 sequence: CASSRTSGRADTQYF. In DNA, the CDR3 is TGTGCCAGCAGCCGGACTAGCGGGAGAGCAGATACGCAGTATTTT.